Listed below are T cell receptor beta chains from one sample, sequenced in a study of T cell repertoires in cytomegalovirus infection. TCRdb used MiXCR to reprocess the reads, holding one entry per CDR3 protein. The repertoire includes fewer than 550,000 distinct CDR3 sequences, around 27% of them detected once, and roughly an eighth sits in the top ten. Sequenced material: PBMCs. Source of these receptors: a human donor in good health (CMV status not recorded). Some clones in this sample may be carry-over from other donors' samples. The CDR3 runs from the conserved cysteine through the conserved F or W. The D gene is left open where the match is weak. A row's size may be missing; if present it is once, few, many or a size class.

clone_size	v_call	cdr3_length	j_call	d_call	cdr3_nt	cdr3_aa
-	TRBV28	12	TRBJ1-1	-	TGTGCCAGCAGTTTTCTTCTCGCTGAAGCTTTCTTT	CASSFLLAEAFF
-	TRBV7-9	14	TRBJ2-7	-	TGTGCCAGCAGCCCTTTGGACGGGGACTACGAGCAGTACTTC	CASSPLDGDYEQYF
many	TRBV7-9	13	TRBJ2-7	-	TGTGCCAGCAGCTTAGAGTACTCCTACGAGCAGTACTTC	CASSLEYSYEQYF
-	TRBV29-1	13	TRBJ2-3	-	TGCAGCGCTGGTCCCGCACTGGGTGCCACGCAGTATTTT	CSAGPALGATQYF
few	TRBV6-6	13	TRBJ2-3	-	TGTGCCAGCAGTTACCCGGCCGGGGATACGCAGTATTTT	CASSYPAGDTQYF
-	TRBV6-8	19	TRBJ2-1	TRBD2	TGTGCCAGCAGTTACTCGTCCCTAGCGGGAGGCTATGGTCACAATGAGCAGTTCTTC	CASSYSSLAGGYGHNEQFF
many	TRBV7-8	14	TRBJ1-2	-	TGTGCCAGCAGCTTAGGGGGAGGGAACTATGGCTACACCTTC	CASSLGGGNYGYTF
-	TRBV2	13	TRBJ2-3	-	TGTGCCGGAACGACGGGCCCCACAGATACGCAGTATTTT	CAGTTGPTDTQYF
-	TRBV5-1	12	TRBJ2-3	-	TGCGCCAGCAGGAGGGGATTCGACACGCAGTATTTT	CASRRGFDTQYF
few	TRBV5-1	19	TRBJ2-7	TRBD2	TGCGCCAGCAGCGGGACAGGGGGACTAGCGGGAGGGAGATACTACGAGCAGTACTTC	CASSGTGGLAGGRYYEQYF
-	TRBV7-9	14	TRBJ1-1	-	TGTGCCAGCAGCCCCGCCGGGGGCCGCACTGAAGCTTTCTTT	CASSPAGGRTEAFF
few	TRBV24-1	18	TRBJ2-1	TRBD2	TGTGCCACCAGTGATTTGGCTAGCGGGAGTTCGTTGTACAATGAGCAGTTCTTC	CATSDLASGSSLYNEQFF
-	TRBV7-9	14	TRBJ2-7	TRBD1	TGTGCCAGCAGCGGTCGACAGGGTCGGTACGAGCAGTACTTC	CASSGRQGRYEQYF
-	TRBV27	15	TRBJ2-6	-	TGTGCCAGCAGTTTATCATTCGACGGGGCCAACGTCCTGACTTTC	CASSLSFDGANVLTF
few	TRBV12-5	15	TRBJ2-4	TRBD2	TGTGCTAGTGGTTTGGATTCCAGGGCGGGGGACATTCAGTACTTC	CASGLDSRAGDIQYF
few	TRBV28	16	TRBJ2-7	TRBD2	TGTGCCAGCAGTTACGTCCTAGCGGGACCGTCCTACGAGCAGTACTTC	CASSYVLAGPSYEQYF
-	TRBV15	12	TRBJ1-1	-	TGTGCCACCGGGAGGCGAGCCACTGAAGCTTTCTTT	CATGRRATEAFF
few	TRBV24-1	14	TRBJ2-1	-	TGTGCCACCAGTGACCACCGATCCTACAATGAGCAGTTCTTC	CATSDHRSYNEQFF
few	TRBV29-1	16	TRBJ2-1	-	TGCAGCGTTGAAAACCCGACGGGACCGTCACGAAATGAGCAGTTCTTC	CSVENPTGPSRNEQFF
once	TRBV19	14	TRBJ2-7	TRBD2	TGTGCCAGCCGATGGACTAGCGGGAGTTACGAGCAGTACTTC	CASRWTSGSYEQYF
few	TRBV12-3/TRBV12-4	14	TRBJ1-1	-	TGTGCCAGCAGCGGACTTCAGGGCAGGAGTGAAGCTTTCTTT	CASSGLQGRSEAFF
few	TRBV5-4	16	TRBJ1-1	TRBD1	TGTGCCAGCAGCCGGGGACAGGGAATCGGCGGCACTGAAGCTTTCTTT	CASSRGQGIGGTEAFF
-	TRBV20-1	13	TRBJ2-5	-	TGCAGTGCTAGAGCTTACGCTGGGGAGACCCAGTACTTC	CSARAYAGETQYF
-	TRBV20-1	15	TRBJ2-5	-	TGCAGTGCTAGAGATAATCGGGGGCCCCAAGAGACCCAGTACTTC	CSARDNRGPQETQYF
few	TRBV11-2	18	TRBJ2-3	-	TGTGCCAGCAGCTCGAACGGCAGGAGACTCACTAGCACAGATACGCAGTATTTT	CASSSNGRRLTSTDTQYF
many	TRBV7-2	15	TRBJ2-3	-	TGTGCCAGCAGCTTAGTTTCCGTTACGACAGATACGCAGTATTTT	CASSLVSVTTDTQYF
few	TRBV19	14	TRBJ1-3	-	TGTGCCAGTAGTACGGGGGATACCGGAAACACCATATATTTT	CASSTGDTGNTIYF
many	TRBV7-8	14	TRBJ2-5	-	TGTGCCAGCAGCTTAGTGGGCAGGCAAGAGACCCAGTACTTC	CASSLVGRQETQYF
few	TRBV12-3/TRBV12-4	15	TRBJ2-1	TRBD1	TGTGCCAGCAGTTTTAGACAGGGCTCCTACAATGAGCAGTTCTTC	CASSFRQGSYNEQFF
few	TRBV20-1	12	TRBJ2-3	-	TGCAGTGCTAGACGCCTAGATGATACGCAGTATTTT	CSARRLDDTQYF
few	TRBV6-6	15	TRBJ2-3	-	TGTGCCAGCAGTTACTCGAATCTGGGCCTAGATACGCAGTATTTT	CASSYSNLGLDTQYF
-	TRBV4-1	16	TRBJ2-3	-	TGCGCCAGCAGCCAAGATCGGCCAACCCGCGGGGATACGCAGTATTTT	CASSQDRPTRGDTQYF
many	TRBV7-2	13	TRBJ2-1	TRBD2	TGTGCCAGCAGCCCCCGGGGGGGGAATGAGCAGTTCTTC	CASSPRGGNEQFF
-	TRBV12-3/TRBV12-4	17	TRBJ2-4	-	TGTGCCAGCAGTTTAAATCTTGGGGCGGCCGGAGACAACATTCAGTACTTC	CASSLNLGAAGDNIQYF
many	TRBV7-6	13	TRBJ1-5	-	TGTGCCAGCAGCTTAGAGGAGTATCAGCCCCAGCATTTT	CASSLEEYQPQHF
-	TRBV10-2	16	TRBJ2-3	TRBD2	TGCGCCAGCAGTGAGTTTCCGGGACTAGGATCCGATACGCAGTATTTT	CASSEFPGLGSDTQYF
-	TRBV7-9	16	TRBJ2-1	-	TGTGCCAGCAGCTTTAAACTAGGCCGGCGCTACAATGAGCAGTTCTTC	CASSFKLGRRYNEQFF
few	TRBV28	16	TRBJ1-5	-	TGTGCCAGCAGTTTTCATGCAGGGAATGGCAATCAGCCCCAGCATTTT	CASSFHAGNGNQPQHF
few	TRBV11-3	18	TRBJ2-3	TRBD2	TGTGCCAGCAGATTCAACCGGGGTAGCGGGAGGGCCGGAGATACGCAGTATTTT	CASRFNRGSGRAGDTQYF
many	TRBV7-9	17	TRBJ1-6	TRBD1	TGTGCCAGCAGCTTAGCCAGGGGGAGATCCTATAATTCACCCCTCCACTTT	CASSLARGRSYNSPLHF
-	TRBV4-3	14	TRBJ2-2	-	TGCGCCAGCAGCCAAGAAAGCTACACCGGGGAGCTGTTTTTT	CASSQESYTGELFF
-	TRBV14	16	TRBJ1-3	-	TGTGCCAGCAGCCCCTGGCCGCCGGGAATGGGAAACACCATATATTTT	CASSPWPPGMGNTIYF
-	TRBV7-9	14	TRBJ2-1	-	TGTGCCAGCAGCTTCGATTGGGCGTACAATGAGCAGTTCTTC	CASSFDWAYNEQFF
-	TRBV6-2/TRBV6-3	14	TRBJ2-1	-	TGTGCCAGCAGTCTTGGGGGGGCTAGGAATGAGCAGTTCTTC	CASSLGGARNEQFF
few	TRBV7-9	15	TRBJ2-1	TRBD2	TGTGCCAGCAGCCGGACTAGCGGTTGGGCCAATGAGCAGTTCTTC	CASSRTSGWANEQFF
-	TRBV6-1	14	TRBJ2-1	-	TGTGCCAGCAAGAGGGAATCGGTATACAATGAGCAGTTCTTC	CASKRESVYNEQFF
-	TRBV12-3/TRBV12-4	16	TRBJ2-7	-	TGTGCCAGCAGTTTCCTTCGAACAGTCCTGGGGGCCGAGCAGTACTTC	CASSFLRTVLGAEQYF
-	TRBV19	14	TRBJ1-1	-	TGTGCCAGTAGTGTCACGAGGGGCGACGCTGAAGCTTTCTTT	CASSVTRGDAEAFF
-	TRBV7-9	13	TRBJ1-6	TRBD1	TGTGCCAGCAGCACTACAGGGGATTCACCCCTCCACTTT	CASSTTGDSPLHF
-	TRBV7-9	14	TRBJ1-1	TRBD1	TGTGCCAGCAGCACCAGACAGGGGAGGACTGAAGCTTTCTTT	CASSTRQGRTEAFF
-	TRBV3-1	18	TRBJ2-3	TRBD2	TGTGCCAGCAGCCAAGCCCTTCCCGGGACTAGCGGAGCAGATACGCAGTATTTT	CASSQALPGTSGADTQYF